These 28 T cell receptor beta chains came from one sample sequenced in a study of graft-versus-host responses after intestinal transplantation. The table came from immunoSEQ multiplex PCR; TCRdb's copy has only in-frame clones and leaves some out. This sample carries under 90,000 clones, 92% of them seen once, and the ten largest clones take roughly 0.72%. The sample here was PBMCs, taken 98 days after intestinal transplantation. The origin of the receptors is a human patient who received an intestinal transplant, so some T cells may come from the graft donor.

The rearrangement links TRBV18 to TRBJ1-1, with a weak D call TRBD1 (5 bases). There are 14 residues in the CDR3. Per the germline V gene, CDR1 is KGHSH and CDR2 is LQKENI. The V gene lost 3 bases and the J gene lost 3 bases, with 11 bases spanning the gap. The CDR3 bases are TGTGCCAGCTCACCCCGGGACGGCTACACTGAAGCTTTCTTT. This gives the protein CASSPRDGYTEAFF.

The gene calls are TRBV5-1 and TRBJ2-2; D is perhaps TRBD1 or TRBD2 (5 bases each). This CDR3 is 14 amino acids long. Between the trimmed V and J ends, which lost 4 bases and 4 bases, there was a span of 11 bases. Germline CDR1 is SGHRS and CDR2 is YFSETQ. The CDR3 nucleotides are TGCGCCAGCAGCCTGGGACCCTCCACCGGGGAGCTGTTTTTT. It yields the protein CASSLGPSTGELFF.

This clone appeared a few times. This rearrangement joins TRBV4-2 to TRBJ1-3; no clear D gene. Germline V gives CDR1 LGHNA, CDR2 YNFKEQ. V was shortened by 1 base and J by 9 bases, with 16 bases between the two germline ends. This CDR3 region has 15 residues. CDR3 coding DNA: TGTGCCAGCAGCCAAGGGGCAGGTCCTCAAGGCACCATATATTTT. This codes for CASSQGAGPQGTIYF.

This clone came up once. The chain recombines TRBV4-1 with TRBJ1-1; perhaps TRBD1 as D (6 bases). The CDR3 has 15 residues. Trimming took 1 base from V and 6 from J, leaving 15 bases between them. The germline CDR1 and CDR2 sequences are MGHRA and YSYEKL. This chain's CDR3 is CASSQAWTDRPEAFF. DNA for the CDR3: TGCGCCAGCAGCCAAGCATGGACAGACAGGCCTGAAGCTTTCTTT.

The V call is TRBV6-6, the J call TRBJ1-2; possibly TRBD1 for D (6 bases). Germline CDR1 MNHNY, CDR2 SVGAGI (reference sequence). CDR3 length: 14 amino acids. V was cut by 4 bases and J by 3 bases, with 12 bases left in between. The CDR3 sequence: CASSFLGGDYGYTF. The CDR3 bases are TGTGCCAGCAGTTTCCTAGGGGGGGACTATGGCTACACCTTC.

The J gene is TRBJ2-7, the V gene TRBV28; the D gene is possibly TRBD1 (6 bases). The CDR3 contains 15 residues. CDR1 is MDHEN, CDR2 SYDVKM, per germline. Trimming pared 9 bases from V and 5 bases from J, leaving 23 bases between. CDR3 amino acids: CASQGPVARYNEQYF. The CDR3 region has the DNA TGTGCCAGTCAGGGGCCTGTTGCTAGGTACAACGAGCAGTACTTC.

The rearrangement uses TRBV30 and TRBJ2-7; the match to TRBD1 covers 8 bases. The CDR3 covers 15 residues. Germline-derived CDR1 and CDR2 are GTSNPN and SVGIG (reference sequence). Unmatched junction bases numbered 13, after V lost 3 bases and J lost 6 bases. The CDR3 sequence is CAWSPLGQGNVEQYF. CDR3 DNA: TGTGCCTGGAGCCCCCTCGGACAGGGAAACGTCGAGCAGTACTTC.

The count of this clone is one. The V and J genes are TRBV9 and TRBJ2-5, with TRBD2 identical over 8 bases. With 3 bases clipped from V and 2 bases from J, the junction kept 0 bases outside the gene matches. Germline values: CDR1 SGDLS, CDR2 YYNGEE. This CDR3 is 13 amino acids long. The CDR3 bases are TGTGCCAGCAGCGCGGGGGGGCAAGAGACCCAGTACTTC. Translation: CASSAGGQETQYF. Using reference TRBV9 and TRBJ2-5 for the parts outside the CDR3, the full variable domain is DSGVTQTPKHLITATGQRVTLRCSPRSGDLSVYWYQQSLDQGLQFLIQYYNGEERAKGNILERFSAQQFPDLHSELNLSSLELGDSALYFCASSAGGQETQYFGPGTRLLVL.

This clone appeared a few times. The chain recombines TRBV6-4 with TRBJ2-5, with D possibly TRBD2 on 5 matching bases. The V gene lost 3 bases and the J gene lost 2 bases, with 25 bases spanning the gap. Germline CDR1 is MRHNA and CDR2 is SNTAGT. The CDR3 totals 19 residues. The CDR3 protein is CASSEALDWLGYLQETQYF. The CDR3 DNA sequence: TGTGCCAGCAGTGAGGCCCTGGACTGGTTGGGTTATCTTCAAGAGACCCAGTACTTC.

The chain carries TRBV19 and TRBJ2-1; 12 bases are shared with TRBD2. Germline V gives CDR1 LNHDA, CDR2 SQIVND (reference sequence). The CDR3 extends over 14 amino acids. Trimming at V came to 7 bases and at J to 5 bases, leaving 3 bases not matched to a gene. CDR3 sequence (DNA): TGTGCCAGTACTCTAGCGGGAGGGCACAATGAGCAGTTCTTC. The encoded protein is CASTLAGGHNEQFF.

This chain joins TRBV4-1 and TRBJ1-1, with TRBD1 matching over 7 bases. The CDR3 contains 15 residues. Germline CDR1 and CDR2: MGHRA and YSYEKL. The V gene end was trimmed by 3 bases and the J gene end by 4 bases; junction bases not matched to a gene: 8. The CDR3 DNA is TGCGCCAGCAGCCATCGGACAGGAACGACCACTGAAGCTTTCTTT. Protein: CASSHRTGTTTEAFF.

This chain joins TRBV6-5 and TRBJ2-3, with unresolved D. Germline CDR1 reads MNHEY; CDR2 reads SVGAGI. This CDR3 has 14 residues. V was shortened by 2 bases and J by 3 bases, with 9 bases between the two germline ends. CDR3 coding DNA: TGTGCCAGCAGTTACGCCAGGATAACAGATACGCAGTATTTT. Amino acid sequence: CASSYARITDTQYF.

This clone was counted once. This rearrangement joins TRBV5-6 to TRBJ2-4, with a weak D call TRBD1 (5 bases). Germline loops: CDR1 SGHDT, CDR2 YYEEEE. Trimming pared 4 bases from V and 9 bases from J, leaving 14 bases between. CDR3 length: 13 amino acids. CDR3 bases: TGTGCCAGCAGCCAGAAGGGGCTGGCCATTCAGTACTTC. As protein: CASSQKGLAIQYF.

The chain links TRBV6-5 to TRBJ2-4; TRBD1 aligns across 9 bases. Losses at the gene ends were 8 bases for V and 0 bases for J; bases not matched to a gene: 5. Looked up from germline, CDR1 is MNHEY and CDR2 is SVGAGI. The CDR3 has 15 amino acids. The CDR3 region is CASGTGPGAKNIQYF. CDR3 coding DNA: TGTGCCAGCGGGACAGGGCCGGGAGCCAAAAACATTCAGTACTTC.

The rearrangement links TRBV28 to TRBJ2-7, with D possibly being TRBD2 (5 bases). Trimming cost V 2 bases and J 0 bases, with 17 bases left between them. The CDR3 spans 17 residues. CDR1 and CDR2 from the germline V gene are MDHEN and SYDVKM. CDR3 in DNA: TGTGCCAGCAGTTTACCCGATTCGGAGCGGAACTCCTACGAGCAGTACTTC. Translated, it gives CASSLPDSERNSYEQYF. Full variable domain (rest looked up from reference TRBV28 and TRBJ2-7): DVKVTQSSRYLVKRTGEKVFLECVQDMDHENMFWYRQDPGLGLRLIYFSYDVKMKEKGDIPEGYSVSREKKERFSLILESASTNQTSMYLCASSLPDSERNSYEQYFGPGTRLTVT.

The chain recombines TRBV6-4 with TRBJ1-2; D is ambiguous. V was clipped by 1 base and J by 7 bases, with 13 bases between them. The CDR3 runs to 14 residues. In germline, CDR1 is MRHNA, CDR2 SNTAGT. The CDR3 protein is CASSDYGGKGGYTF. The DNA of the CDR3 is TGTGCCAGCAGTGACTATGGAGGGAAGGGTGGCTACACCTTC.

This chain links TRBV6-5 with TRBJ1-2; tentative D call: TRBD1 (6 bases). In germline, CDR1 is MNHEY, CDR2 SVGAGI. Trimming removed 10 bases from V and 4 bases from J, with 19 bases in between. This CDR3 has 14 amino acids. CDR3 amino acids: CAIRGSSGGYGYTF. The CDR3 DNA follows: TGTGCCATCAGGGGTAGCTCAGGCGGCTATGGCTACACCTTC.

The chain links TRBV28 to TRBJ2-1; D gene uncertain. Trimming took 9 bases from V and 7 from J, leaving 10 bases between them. The CDR3 is 11 amino acids. Germline CDR1 and CDR2: MDHEN and SYDVKM. The CDR3 reads CASKERNEQFF. CDR3 DNA sequence: TGTGCCAGTAAAGAACGGAATGAGCAGTTCTTC.

This chain joins TRBV7-9 and TRBJ2-3; perhaps TRBD2 as D (6 bases). The V gene lost 3 bases and the J gene lost 4 bases, with 14 bases spanning the gap. Germline loops: CDR1 SEHNR, CDR2 FQNEAQ (reference sequence). This CDR3 region has 15 residues. The CDR3 DNA sequence: TGTGCCAGCAGCTTTTCCGGGACTTTCCCAGATACGCAGTATTTT. This gives the protein CASSFSGTFPDTQYF. The full variable domain, rest sourced from reference TRBV7-9 and TRBJ2-3, is DTGVSQNPRHKITKRGQNVTFRCDPISEHNRLYWYRQTLGQGPEFLTYFQNEAQLEKSRLLSDRFSAERPKGSFSTLEIQRTEQGDSAMYLCASSFSGTFPDTQYFGPGTRLTVL.

The chain joins TRBV2 to TRBJ2-7, with a weak D call TRBD2 (6 bases). The CDR3 runs to 13 residues. V gave up 6 bases and J gave up 4 bases, with 13 bases separating them. Germline V gene sequence: CDR1 SNHLY, CDR2 FYNNEI. The CDR3 region has the DNA TGTGCCAGCAGCCAGCGGGTTATGTACGAGCAGTACTTC. Translating gives CASSQRVMYEQYF.

V is TRBV7-9 and J is TRBJ1-4, with TRBD1 matching over 8 bases. This CDR3 is 12 amino acids long. Germline CDR1 and CDR2: SEHNR and FQNEAQ (reference sequence). Trimming took 5 bases from V and 12 from J; bases not matched to a gene: 5. The CDR3 sequence is CASSQTGVELFF. In nucleotides, the CDR3 is TGTGCCAGCAGCCAGACAGGGGTGGAACTGTTTTTT.

The V call is TRBV29-1, the J call TRBJ1-2, with D unresolved. The CDR3 extends over 12 amino acids. The germline V and J ends were trimmed by 1 base and 3 bases, with 6 bases remaining between them. The germline V gene has CDR1 SQVTM and CDR2 ANQGSEA. Written as DNA, the CDR3 is TGCAGCGTTGAAGTTCGGTACTATGGCTACACCTTC. It encodes CSVEVRYYGYTF.

V is TRBV23-1 and J is TRBJ2-1; D unresolved. TRBV23-1 has ORF status, its function being uncertain. The CDR3 sequence is 13 residues long. V was pared by 6 bases and J by 6 bases, with 12 bases between. The CDR3: CASSRPWANEQFF. The DNA for the CDR3 is TGCGCCAGCAGCCGTCCCTGGGCCAATGAGCAGTTCTTC.

This clone came up a few times. V usage is TRBV6-1 and J usage is TRBJ1-6, with TRBD1 matching 11 bases. The CDR3 spans 14 residues. Looked up from germline, CDR1 is MNHNS and CDR2 is SASEGT. V lost 6 bases and J lost 7; bases outside the gene matches: 2. CDR3 amino acids: CASSGQGANSPLHF. CDR3 in DNA: TGTGCCAGCAGCGGACAGGGGGCAAATTCACCCCTCCACTTT.

The CDR3 protein is CASSVEPGSYTGELFF. DNA for the CDR3: TGTGCCAGCAGCGTAGAACCGGGGTCCTACACCGGGGAGCTGTTTTTT. The chain links TRBV9 to TRBJ2-2; D possibly corresponds to TRBD2 (5 bases). V gave up 0 bases and J gave up 3 bases, with 12 bases separating them. CDR3 length: 16 amino acids. CDR1 is SGDLS and CDR2 is YYNGEE in the germline V gene. Together with reference TRBV9 and TRBJ2-2, the CDR3 gives the full variable domain: DSGVTQTPKHLITATGQRVTLRCSPRSGDLSVYWYQQSLDQGLQFLIQYYNGEERAKGNILERFSAQQFPDLHSELNLSSLELGDSALYFCASSVEPGSYTGELFFGEGSRLTVL.

This chain links TRBV4-1 with TRBJ1-3; D call uncertain. The V end lost 3 bases, the J end lost 4 bases, and 13 bases lay between the germline ends. This CDR3 contains 15 residues. Germline CDR1 is MGHRA and CDR2 is YSYEKL. Here the CDR3 DNA reads TGCGCCAGCAGCCAGAGAGCCACCACCGGAAACACCATATATTTT. This encodes CASSQRATTGNTIYF.

There are a few counts of this clone. This chain connects TRBV28 to TRBJ1-4; the match to TRBD1 covers 8 bases. V lost 6 bases, J lost 3 bases, and 6 bases stayed unmatched. The CDR3 totals 15 residues. The germline V gene encodes CDR1 MDHEN and CDR2 SYDVKM. In nucleotides, the CDR3 is TGTGCCAGCAGCTTCCCAGGGGGCCCTAATGAAAAACTGTTTTTT. Its translation: CASSFPGGPNEKLFF.

The chain combines TRBV19 with TRBJ1-1, with TRBD1 matching over 9 bases. The germline V gene encodes CDR1 LNHDA and CDR2 SQIVND (reference sequence). The CDR3 spans 15 residues. With V trimmed by 6 bases and J by 3 bases, 8 bases remained unmatched. In DNA, the CDR3 is TGTGCCAGTAGCATAAGGACAGGGGCATACACTGAAGCTTTCTTT. Its protein is CASSIRTGAYTEAFF.